These T cell receptor beta chains were read from a single sample in a study of T cells in Graves' hyperthyroidism and ophthalmopathy. One entry per CDR3 protein, called by TCRdb with MiXCR from the multiplex PCR reads. Seen here are around 340,000 distinct CDR3 sequences, approximately 15% observed once, and the top ten hold around 23%. The sequencing sample was made of blood. The receptor source for this set is a woman aged 25 to 45 with Graves' hyperthyroidism. The conserved cysteine and the conserved F or W are not part of the CDR3 here. Expanded clones are given a class, and other clones once, few, many or no size at all.

size | V | CDR3
many | TRBV2 | ASSGQPGSSGANVLT
- | TRBV5-1 | ASSLKERERFNTGELF
many | TRBV11-2 | ASSLAGLGGVEQY
many | TRBV7-8 | ASSRWDTRNMNTEAF
many | TRBV2 | ASSVDAGAYSDEQF
few | TRBV6-1 | ASSERLAGDTDTQY
many | TRBV28 | ASSPRQYPISLAKNIQY
few | TRBV9 | ASSPREKETQY
many | TRBV20-1 | SANLDRDGKLF
few | TRBV9 | ASSPPPSTVNTEAF